Below, 29 T cell receptor beta chains from the same sample are listed, as sequenced in a study of blood T cell repertoires in COVID-19. Sequencing used immunoSEQ multiplex PCR; TCRdb keeps in-frame clones, though not all of them. The sample has roughly 110,000 clones, more than 70% seen once. The source material was peripheral blood. These TCRs come from a man between 70 and 80 years old with acute or convalescent COVID-19.

This chain uses TRBV19 with TRBJ2-3, with D perhaps TRBD1 (6 bases). This CDR3 region has 18 residues. Germline values: CDR1 LNHDA, CDR2 SQIVND (reference sequence). Trimming shortened V by 3 bases and J by 0 bases, and 19 bases separated the two germline ends. CDR3 nucleotide sequence: TGTGCCAGTAGTATCCTGGGACAACCCATTTCTAGCACAGATACGCAGTATTTT. Amino acid sequence: CASSILGQPISSTDTQYF.

The chain couples TRBV6-5 to TRBJ1-4; tentative D call: TRBD1 (5 bases). This CDR3 is 14 amino acids long. The germline V and J ends were trimmed by 6 bases and 5 bases, with 13 bases remaining between them. CDR1 and CDR2 from the germline V gene are MNHEY and SVGAGI. CDR3 region: CASRGVERNEKLFF. The CDR3 nucleotides read TGTGCCAGCAGAGGGGTTGAGCGAAATGAAAAACTGTTTTTT.

The chain has TRBV12-3 or TRBV12-4 and TRBJ2-1, with D unclear. V lost 6 bases and J 6 bases, leaving 6 bases between the germline ends. This CDR3 is 11 amino acids long. CDR3 residues: CASRRGNEQFF. CDR3 nucleotide sequence: TGTGCCAGCAGGCGAGGCAATGAGCAGTTCTTC.

The V gene is TRBV5-1, the J gene TRBJ2-3, with 10 nucleotides matching TRBD2. Looked up from germline, CDR1 is SGHRS and CDR2 is YFSETQ. J lost 3 bases, V lost 8 bases, and 9 bases had no gene match. This CDR3 has 15 amino acids. CDR3 nucleotides: TGCGCCAGTAGGGTGGTAGCGGGGGGAACAGATACGCAGTATTTT. Protein sequence: CASRVVAGGTDTQYF.

V usage is TRBV12-3 or TRBV12-4 and J usage is TRBJ2-1, with a possible D match to TRBD2 (5 bases). Between the trimmed V and J ends, which lost 1 base and 4 bases, there was a span of 5 bases. CDR3 length: 13 amino acids. The CDR3 bases are TGTGCCAGCAGTTTAGGACTATACAATGAGCAGTTCTTC. Protein product: CASSLGLYNEQFF.

The rearrangement uses TRBV5-1 and TRBJ2-5; the D gene is possibly TRBD1 (6 bases). CDR3 length: 15 residues. Trimming pared 4 bases from V and 2 bases from J, leaving 15 bases between. Germline V gene sequence: CDR1 SGHRS, CDR2 YFSETQ. Written as DNA, the CDR3 is TGCGCCAGCAGCCCCTCCGGGACAAGACAAGAGACCCAGTACTTC. It encodes CASSPSGTRQETQYF.

Only a few counts were recorded for this clone. The chain carries TRBV5-4 and TRBJ1-1; D is perhaps TRBD1 (5 bases). The CDR3 sequence is 14 residues long. The V end lost 0 bases, the J end lost 1 base, and 7 bases lay between the germline ends. Per the germline V gene, CDR1 is SGHNT and CDR2 is YYREEE (reference sequence). This CDR3 is CASSLAGRNTEAFF. CDR3 nucleotides: TGTGCCAGCAGCTTGGCAGGGCGGAACACTGAAGCTTTCTTT. Combining the CDR3 with reference TRBV5-4 and TRBJ1-1 gives the whole variable domain ETGVTQSPTHLIKTRGQQVTLRCSSQSGHNTVSWYQQALGQGPQFIFQYYREEENGRGNFPPRFSGLQFPNYSSELNVNALELDDSALYLCASSLAGRNTEAFFGQGTRLTVV.

The chain recombines TRBV7-3 with TRBJ2-1; D may be TRBD2 (6 bases). The CDR3 length is 13 residues. Germline V gives CDR1 SGHTA, CDR2 FQGTGA. The V end was cut by 4 bases, the J end by 6 bases, with 10 bases between. This CDR3 reads CASSSNGGNEQFF. The CDR3 coding sequence is TGTGCCAGCAGCTCCAACGGGGGCAATGAGCAGTTCTTC.

The chain employs TRBV6-6 and TRBJ1-5; TRBD1 is a possible D gene (5 bases). Per germline, CDR1 MNHNY and CDR2 SVGAGI (reference sequence). CDR3 length equals 12 residues. V dropped 2 bases and J dropped 9 bases, with 8 bases sitting between them. The CDR3 DNA reads TGTGCCAGCAGTTACGAAAGGGGGCCCCAGCATTTT. Translation gives CASSYERGPQHF.

This chain links TRBV7-9 with TRBJ2-3; 8 nucleotides align to TRBD1. The CDR3 sequence is 15 residues long. Germline V lookup: CDR1 SEHNR, CDR2 FQNEAQ (reference sequence). Germline trimming cut 5 bases from V and 2 bases from J; bases unmatched to any gene: 6. This chain's CDR3 is CASSQGTGNTDTQYF. The CDR3 region has the DNA TGTGCCAGCAGCCAAGGGACAGGTAACACAGATACGCAGTATTTT.

V and J are TRBV19 and TRBJ1-2; 8 bases are shared with TRBD1. V shed 4 bases, J shed 6 bases, and the junction held 4 bases outside the gene matches. In germline, CDR1 is LNHDA, CDR2 SQIVND (reference sequence). The CDR3 spans 13 residues. The CDR3 nucleotides are TGTGCCAGTAGTACAGCAGGGGGCAATGGCTACACCTTC. Its protein product is CASSTAGGNGYTF.

The chain links TRBV9 to TRBJ1-2; no clear D gene. Looked up from germline, CDR1 is SGDLS and CDR2 is YYNGEE. CDR3 length: 15 residues. V was cut by 0 bases and J by 2 bases, with 11 bases left in between. In DNA, the CDR3 is TGTGCCAGCAGCGTAGATATCCGTCAGAACTATGGCTACACCTTC. Its protein is CASSVDIRQNYGYTF. Full variable domain (missing parts from reference TRBV9 and TRBJ1-2): DSGVTQTPKHLITATGQRVTLRCSPRSGDLSVYWYQQSLDQGLQFLIQYYNGEERAKGNILERFSAQQFPDLHSELNLSSLELGDSALYFCASSVDIRQNYGYTFGSGTRLTVV.

This clone has a single count. This sequence joins TRBV2 and TRBJ2-1, with 11 bases matching TRBD1. J was trimmed by 6 bases and V by 8 bases; bases with no gene match: 15. Per germline, CDR1 SNHLY and CDR2 FYNNEI. The length of the CDR3 is 17 residues. CDR3 nucleotide sequence: TGTGCCAGCTCCTCCGGGACAGGGGGATCCCTTACCAATGAGCAGTTCTTC. Translated: CASSSGTGGSLTNEQFF.

The chain couples TRBV7-9 to TRBJ2-2; unclear D gene. Germline V lookup: CDR1 SEHNR, CDR2 FQNEAQ (reference sequence). There are 15 residues in the CDR3. The V end lost 5 bases, the J end lost 4 bases, and 14 bases lay between the germline ends. CDR3 region: CASSVGATGTGELFF. The DNA for the CDR3 is TGTGCCAGCAGCGTAGGAGCGACCGGCACCGGGGAGCTGTTTTTT.

The gene calls are TRBV7-3 and TRBJ2-3, with D maybe TRBD1 (7 bases). Germline V gene data show CDR1 as SGHTA and CDR2 as FQGTGA. The CDR3 consists of 13 residues. Trimming pared 5 bases from V and 8 bases from J, leaving 14 bases between. The chain's CDR3 is CASSQGGHRTQYF. In DNA, the CDR3 is TGTGCCAGCAGCCAGGGGGGCCACCGTACGCAGTATTTT.

A single count supports this clone. The chain has TRBV29-1 and TRBJ1-1, with 12 bases fitting TRBD1. The CDR3 runs to 11 residues. Trimming took 7 bases from V and 9 from J; bases not matched to a gene: 3. Germline lookup yields CDR1 SQVTM and CDR2 ANQGSEA. CDR3 region: CSGGTGGQAFF. The CDR3 DNA follows: TGCAGCGGGGGGACAGGGGGCCAAGCTTTCTTT.

The chain combines TRBV19 with TRBJ1-6; D remains unclear. Looked up from germline, CDR1 is LNHDA and CDR2 is SQIVND (reference sequence). The CDR3 extends over 14 amino acids. V dropped 5 bases and J dropped 9 bases, with 14 bases sitting between them. The chain's CDR3 is CASSPEVIGSPLHF. Written as DNA, the CDR3 is TGTGCCAGTAGTCCCGAAGTGATCGGTTCACCCCTCCACTTT.

This chain uses TRBV19 with TRBJ1-5; D not resolved. V shed 5 bases and J shed 4 bases, with 15 bases lying between them. The germline V gene encodes CDR1 LNHDA and CDR2 SQIVND (reference sequence). This CDR3 contains 15 residues. CDR3 amino acids: CASSLEGNLNQPQHF. The CDR3 coding sequence is TGTGCCAGTAGTCTCGAGGGTAACCTAAATCAGCCCCAGCATTTT.

This clone was found once. The gene calls are TRBV11-1 and TRBJ2-7, with TRBD2 matching 10 bases. V was pared by 6 bases and J by 5 bases, with 13 bases of the junction left unmatched. The CDR3 spans 16 residues. From germline, CDR1 is SGHAT and CDR2 FQDESV (reference sequence). The CDR3: CASRLLSTSGVDEQYF. The DNA of the CDR3 is TGTGCCAGCAGGCTGCTTTCTACTAGCGGGGTGGACGAGCAGTACTTC.

The V and J genes are TRBV6-5 and TRBJ1-4, with 10 bases lining up with TRBD1. Germline CDR1 MNHEY, CDR2 SVGAGI. This CDR3 has 13 residues. V dropped 6 bases and J dropped 8; count of bases not matched to a gene: 3. Here the CDR3 DNA reads TGTGCCAGCAGAAGGGGACAGGGGGAAAAACTGTTTTTT. Translating gives CASRRGQGEKLFF.

The genes are TRBV19 and TRBJ1-5; perhaps TRBD1 as D (6 bases). Looked up from germline, CDR1 is LNHDA and CDR2 is SQIVND (reference sequence). This CDR3 has 15 amino acids. Trimming took off 1 base at V and 3 bases at J, with 10 bases between the two ends. The CDR3 coding sequence is TGTGCCAGTAGTATAGTTAGGGGGACCAATCAGCCCCAGCATTTT. Protein: CASSIVRGTNQPQHF.

This clone was seen only a few times. The rearrangement uses TRBV3-1 (or the pseudogene TRBV3-2) and TRBJ2-7; possible D gene TRBD1, 5 bases. Germline-derived CDR1 and CDR2 are LGHDT and YNNKEL (reference sequence). Trimming stripped 1 base from V and 8 bases from J, with 9 bases between. CDR3 length: 12 amino acids. CDR3 protein: CASSQGKGKQYF. CDR3 nucleotides: TGTGCCAGCAGCCAAGGGAAGGGGAAGCAGTACTTC.

The chain couples TRBV19 to TRBJ1-1, with D possibly matching TRBD1 (6 bases). Germline V gene data show CDR1 as LNHDA and CDR2 as SQIVND (reference sequence). This CDR3 spans 14 amino acids. Deletions cut 3 bases from V and 4 bases from J, with 12 bases between. Written as DNA, the CDR3 is TGTGCCAGTAGTATTGGGGGCATCGGCACTGAAGCTTTCTTT. The encoded protein is CASSIGGIGTEAFF.

The chain combines TRBV5-4 with TRBJ1-5; no clear D. Germline V CDR1 and CDR2: SGHNT, YYREEE (reference sequence). The CDR3 sequence is 14 residues long. Between the trimmed V and J ends, which lost 2 bases and 0 bases, there was a span of 6 bases. Here the CDR3 reads CASSFADSNQPQHF. The CDR3 DNA reads as TGTGCCAGCAGCTTCGCGGATAGCAATCAGCCCCAGCATTTT.

This chain links TRBV29-1 with TRBJ1-4; D may be TRBD1 (6 bases). V lost 0 bases and J lost 15, with 14 bases in between. Germline CDR1 SQVTM, CDR2 ANQGSEA. CDR3 length: 12 residues. CDR3 DNA sequence: TGCAGCGTTGAAGACCAGCTGACAGGTGTGTTTTTT. Protein product: CSVEDQLTGVFF. The full variable domain, in which reference TRBV29-1 and TRBJ1-4 provide the parts outside the CDR3, is SAVISQKPSRDICQRGTSLTIQCQVDSQVTMMFWYRQQPGQSLTLIATANQGSEATYESGFVIDKFPISRPNLTFSTLTVSNMSPEDSSIYLCSVEDQLTGVFFGSGTQLSVL.

This rearrangement joins TRBV5-1 to TRBJ2-5, with D unclear. The CDR3 is 13 amino acids. CDR1 SGHRS and CDR2 YFSETQ come from the germline V gene. V lost 0 bases and J 2 bases, leaving 5 bases between the germline ends. CDR3 sequence: CASSLGPQETQYF. DNA for the CDR3: TGCGCCAGCAGCTTGGGGCCACAAGAGACCCAGTACTTC.

The genes are TRBV9 and TRBJ1-1; the D is unclear. The CDR3 has 12 residues. The V end lost 4 bases, the J end lost 8 bases, and 12 bases lay between the germline ends. Germline V lookup: CDR1 SGDLS, CDR2 YYNGEE. CDR3 coding DNA: TGTGCCAGCAGCCCCACTGCGGGGGAAGCTTTCTTT. Translation: CASSPTAGEAFF.

This clone showed up just once. The chain couples TRBV14 to TRBJ1-3, with 7 bases fitting TRBD1. Germline-derived CDR1 and CDR2 are SGHDN and FVKESK. Trimming cost V 5 bases and J 0 bases; bases outside gene matches: 4. The CDR3 consists of 15 residues. CDR3 in amino acids: CASSWDSNSGNTIYF. The CDR3, as DNA: TGTGCCAGCAGCTGGGACAGCAACTCTGGAAACACCATATATTTT. Looking up the rest from reference TRBV14 and TRBJ1-3 gives the full variable domain: EAGVTQFPSHSVIEKGQTVTLRCDPISGHDNLYWYRRVMGKEIKFLLHFVKESKQDESGMPNNRFLAERTGGTYSTLKVQPAELEDSGVYFCASSWDSNSGNTIYFGEGSWLTVV.

The CDR3 nucleotides are TGTGCCAGCAGCTCCGGGACAGGGCTTACCGGGGAGCTGTTTTTT. The encoded protein is CASSSGTGLTGELFF. The V and J genes are TRBV7-3 and TRBJ2-2; 9 bases are a match to TRBD1. CDR1 is SGHTA, CDR2 FQGTGA, per germline. The CDR3 has 15 amino acids. The V gene end was trimmed by 4 bases and the J gene end by 5 bases; junction bases not matched to a gene: 5.